The sample holds a few counts of the clone carrying this T cell receptor beta chain. Its cognate antigen is unknown. The ends lost 6 bases at V and 0 bases at J; junction bases unmatched: 2. CDR1 and CDR2 from the germline V gene are KGHSH and LQKENI. The CDR3 is made up of 15 amino acids. This sample is drawn from a study of beta chain features in type 1 diabetes. Whole-study results and caveats: Patients and controls would be equally affected if PCR favored shorter templates. In all four CD4+ subsets, TCRB CDR3 length was significantly, moderately reduced in type 1 diabetes. VDJ junctions in type 1 diabetes patients carried more deletions and fewer insertions.

Reverse transcription of all isolated RNA meant that expressed TCRB transcripts were sequenced. TCRdb's copy holds only in-frame clones and misses some; the assay was immunoSEQ multiplex PCR. The sample has 160,000 or so clones; 8.5% to 10% are singletons. CD45RO/CCR7/CD25/CD127/CD95/CD27 staining was used to isolate CD4+ naive, central memory, regulatory and stem cell-like memory cells by sorting. This rearrangement joins TRBV18 to TRBJ2-1; 10 positions agree with TRBD1. The sequence was obtained from a woman aged 25-40 years with type 1 diabetes. The sequenced sample was central memory CD4+ T cells from blood. The CDR3 loop reads CASSRDRGSYNEQFF. As DNA, the CDR3 is TGTGCCAGCTCCCGGGACAGGGGCTCCTACAATGAGCAGTTCTTC.